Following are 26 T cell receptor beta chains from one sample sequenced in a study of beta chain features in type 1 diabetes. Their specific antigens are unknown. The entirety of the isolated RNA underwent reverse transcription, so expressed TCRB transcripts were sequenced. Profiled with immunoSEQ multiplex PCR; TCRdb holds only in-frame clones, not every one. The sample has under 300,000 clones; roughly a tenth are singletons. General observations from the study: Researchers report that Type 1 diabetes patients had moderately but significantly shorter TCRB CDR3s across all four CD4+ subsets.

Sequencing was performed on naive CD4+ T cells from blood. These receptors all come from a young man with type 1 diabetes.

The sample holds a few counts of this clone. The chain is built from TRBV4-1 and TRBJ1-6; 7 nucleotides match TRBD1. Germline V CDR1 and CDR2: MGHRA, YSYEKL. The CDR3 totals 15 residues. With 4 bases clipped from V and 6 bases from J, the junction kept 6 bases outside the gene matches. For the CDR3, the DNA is TGCGCCAGCAGCCTAGGACAGGTCCGTAATTCACCCCTCCACTTT. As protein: CASSLGQVRNSPLHF.

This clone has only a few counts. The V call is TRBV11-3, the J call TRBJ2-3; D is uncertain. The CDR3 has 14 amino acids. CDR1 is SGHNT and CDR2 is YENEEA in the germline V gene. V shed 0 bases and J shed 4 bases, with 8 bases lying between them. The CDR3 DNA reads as TGTGCCAGCAGCTTAGATCCGGAGTCAGATACGCAGTATTTT. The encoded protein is CASSLDPESDTQYF.

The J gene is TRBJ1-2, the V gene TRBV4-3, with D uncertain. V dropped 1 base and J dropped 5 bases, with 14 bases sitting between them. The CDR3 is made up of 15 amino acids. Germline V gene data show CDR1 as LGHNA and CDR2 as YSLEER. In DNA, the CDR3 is TGCGCCAGCAGCCAAGGGGTCACTCTACAGTATGGCTACACCTTC. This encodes CASSQGVTLQYGYTF.

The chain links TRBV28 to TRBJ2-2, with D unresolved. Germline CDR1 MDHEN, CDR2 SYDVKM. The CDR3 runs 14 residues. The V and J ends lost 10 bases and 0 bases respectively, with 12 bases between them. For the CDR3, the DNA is TGTGCCATTACGACACCCGCGAACACCGGGGAGCTGTTTTTT. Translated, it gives CAITTPANTGELFF.

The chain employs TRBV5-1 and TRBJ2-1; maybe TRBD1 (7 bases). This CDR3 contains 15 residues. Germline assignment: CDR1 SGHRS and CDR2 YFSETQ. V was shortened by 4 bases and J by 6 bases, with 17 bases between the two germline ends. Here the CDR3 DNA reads TGCGCCAGCAGCCCAAGACAGGGCGGGGCCAATGAGCAGTTCTTC. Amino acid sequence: CASSPRQGGANEQFF.

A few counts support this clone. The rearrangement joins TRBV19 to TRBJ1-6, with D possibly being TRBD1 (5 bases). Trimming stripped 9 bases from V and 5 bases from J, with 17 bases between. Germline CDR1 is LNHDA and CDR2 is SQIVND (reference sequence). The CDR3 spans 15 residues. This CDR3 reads CASSLRGSNNSPLHF. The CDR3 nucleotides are TGTGCCAGCTCACTTAGGGGCAGTAATAATTCACCCCTCCACTTT.

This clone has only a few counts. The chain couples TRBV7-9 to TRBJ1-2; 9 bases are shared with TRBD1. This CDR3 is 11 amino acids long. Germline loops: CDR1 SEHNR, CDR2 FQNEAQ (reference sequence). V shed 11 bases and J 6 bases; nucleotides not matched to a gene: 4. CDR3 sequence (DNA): TGTGCCTCCGGGACAGGGAATGGCTACACCTTC. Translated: CASGTGNGYTF.

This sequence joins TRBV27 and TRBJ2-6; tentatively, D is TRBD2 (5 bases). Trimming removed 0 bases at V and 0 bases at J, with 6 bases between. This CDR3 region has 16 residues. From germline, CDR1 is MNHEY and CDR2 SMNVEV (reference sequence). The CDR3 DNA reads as TGTGCCAGCAGTTTATCGAGGGTCTCTGGGGCCAACGTCCTGACTTTC. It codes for CASSLSRVSGANVLTF. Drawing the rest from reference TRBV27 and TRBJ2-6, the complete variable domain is EAQVTQNPRYLITVTGKKLTVTCSQNMNHEYMSWYRQDPGLGLRQIYYSMNVEVTDKGDVPEGYKVSRKEKRNFPLILESPSPNQTSLYFCASSLSRVSGANVLTFGAGSRLTVL.

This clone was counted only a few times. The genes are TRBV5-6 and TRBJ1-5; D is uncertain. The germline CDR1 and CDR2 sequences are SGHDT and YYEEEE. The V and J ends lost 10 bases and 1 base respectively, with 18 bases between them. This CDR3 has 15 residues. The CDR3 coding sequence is TGTGCCGTGGGCGAGCAGTTACACAGCAATCAGCCCCAGCATTTT. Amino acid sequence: CAVGEQLHSNQPQHF.

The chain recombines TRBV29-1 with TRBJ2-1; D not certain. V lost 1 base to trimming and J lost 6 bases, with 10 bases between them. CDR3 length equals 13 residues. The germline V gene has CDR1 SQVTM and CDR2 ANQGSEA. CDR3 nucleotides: TGCAGCGTTGAAGGTTGGCAGTTCAATGAGCAGTTCTTC. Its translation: CSVEGWQFNEQFF.

This CDR3 is CASSLMNRGETQYF. The CDR3 region has the DNA TGCGCCAGCAGCTTGATGAATCGGGGGGAGACCCAGTACTTC. V and J are TRBV5-1 and TRBJ2-5; perhaps TRBD2 as D (6 bases). V lost 1 base and J lost 5, with 12 bases in between. The CDR3 consists of 14 residues. Per germline, CDR1 SGHRS and CDR2 YFSETQ.

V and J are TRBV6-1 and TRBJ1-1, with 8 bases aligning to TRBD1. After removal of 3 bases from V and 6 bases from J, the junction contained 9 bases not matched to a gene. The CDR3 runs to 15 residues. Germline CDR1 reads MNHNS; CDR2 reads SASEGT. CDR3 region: CASSDGQGLGAEAFF. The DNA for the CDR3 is TGTGCCAGCAGTGACGGACAGGGATTGGGGGCTGAAGCTTTCTTT.

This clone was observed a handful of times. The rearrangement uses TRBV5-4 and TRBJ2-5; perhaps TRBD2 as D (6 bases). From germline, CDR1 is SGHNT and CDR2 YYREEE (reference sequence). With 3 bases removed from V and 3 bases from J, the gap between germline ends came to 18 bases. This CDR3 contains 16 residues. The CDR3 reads CASSSRVGGLEETQYF. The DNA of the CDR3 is TGTGCCAGCAGCTCCAGGGTCGGGGGATTGGAAGAGACCCAGTACTTC.

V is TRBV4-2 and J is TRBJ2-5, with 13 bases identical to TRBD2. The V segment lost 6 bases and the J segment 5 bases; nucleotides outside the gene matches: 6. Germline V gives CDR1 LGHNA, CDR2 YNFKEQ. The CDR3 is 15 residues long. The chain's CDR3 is CASRRTSGGAETQYF. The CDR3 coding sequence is TGTGCCAGCAGACGTACTAGCGGGGGGGCGGAGACCCAGTACTTC.

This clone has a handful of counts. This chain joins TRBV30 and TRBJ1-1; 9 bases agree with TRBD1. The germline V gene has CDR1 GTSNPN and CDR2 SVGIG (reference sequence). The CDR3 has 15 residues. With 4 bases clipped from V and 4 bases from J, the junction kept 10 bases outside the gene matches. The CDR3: CAWTRTGVWSTEAFF. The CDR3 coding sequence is TGTGCCTGGACCAGGACAGGGGTTTGGAGCACTGAAGCTTTCTTT.

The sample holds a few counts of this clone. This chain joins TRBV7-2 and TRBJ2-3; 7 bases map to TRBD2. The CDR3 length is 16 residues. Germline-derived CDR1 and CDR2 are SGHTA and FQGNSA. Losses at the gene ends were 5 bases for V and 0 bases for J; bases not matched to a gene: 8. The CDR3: CASSTVAGPSTDTQYF. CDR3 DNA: TGTGCCAGCAGCACCGTAGCGGGCCCTAGCACAGATACGCAGTATTTT.

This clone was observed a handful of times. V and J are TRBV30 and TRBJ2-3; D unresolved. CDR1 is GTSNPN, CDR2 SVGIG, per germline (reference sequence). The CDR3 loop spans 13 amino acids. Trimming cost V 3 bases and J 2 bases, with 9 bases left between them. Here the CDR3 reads CAWSYFHTDTQYF. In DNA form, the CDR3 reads TGTGCCTGGAGCTACTTTCACACAGATACGCAGTATTTT.

Here the CDR3 DNA reads TGCGCCAGCAGCCTCGTCGGAGCGGGCGACTCAGATACGCAGTATTTT. Its translation: CASSLVGAGDSDTQYF. The rearrangement uses TRBV5-1 and TRBJ2-3, with D tentatively TRBD2 (6 bases). The CDR3 extends over 16 amino acids. From germline, CDR1 is SGHRS and CDR2 YFSETQ. V lost 4 bases and J lost 4, with 19 bases in between.

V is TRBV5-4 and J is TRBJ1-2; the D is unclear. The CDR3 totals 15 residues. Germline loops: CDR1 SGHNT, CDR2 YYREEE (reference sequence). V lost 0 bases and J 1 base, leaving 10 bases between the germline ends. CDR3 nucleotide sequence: TGTGCCAGCAGCTTGGTAGCAGACCATAACTATGGCTACACCTTC. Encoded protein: CASSLVADHNYGYTF.

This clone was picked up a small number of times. The CDR3 here is CASSPSSGGAYNEQFF. The DNA of the CDR3 is TGTGCCAGCTCACCATCTAGCGGGGGGGCTTACAATGAGCAGTTCTTC. The rearrangement links TRBV18 to TRBJ2-1; 12 positions match TRBD2. The CDR3 covers 16 residues. Germline-derived CDR1 and CDR2 are KGHSH and LQKENI. V dropped 2 bases and J dropped 4; count of bases not matched to a gene: 3.

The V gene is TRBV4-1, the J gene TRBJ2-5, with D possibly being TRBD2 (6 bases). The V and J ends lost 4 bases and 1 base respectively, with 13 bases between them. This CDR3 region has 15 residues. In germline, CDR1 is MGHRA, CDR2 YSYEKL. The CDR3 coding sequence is TGCGCCAGCAGCCTTAGCGGAAATATCCAAGAGACCCAGTACTTC. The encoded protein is CASSLSGNIQETQYF.

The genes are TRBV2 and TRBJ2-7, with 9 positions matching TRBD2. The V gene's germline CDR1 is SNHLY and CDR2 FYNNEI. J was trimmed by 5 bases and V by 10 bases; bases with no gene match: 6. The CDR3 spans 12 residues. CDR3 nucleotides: TGTGCCACCTCGGGACTAGCCAACGAGCAGTACTTC. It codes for CATSGLANEQYF. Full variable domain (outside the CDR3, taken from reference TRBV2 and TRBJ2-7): EPEVTQTPSHQVTQMGQEVILRCVPISNHLYFYWYRQILGQKVEFLVSFYNNEISEKSEIFDDQFSVERPDGSNFTLKIRSTKLEDSAMYFCATSGLANEQYFGPGTRLTVT.

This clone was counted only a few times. For the CDR3, the DNA is TGCGCCAGCAGTCAAAGTAAAGTATCGGCGACAGGGCCGCCGGGGACACCCCTCCACTTT. Translated, it gives CASSQSKVSATGPPGTPLHF. The rearrangement joins TRBV23-1 to TRBJ1-6, with 7 positions matching TRBD1. TRBV23-1 is labeled an ORF, and its function is uncertain. The length of the CDR3 is 20 residues. V gave up 2 bases and J gave up 11 bases; unmatched junction bases: 24.

The DNA of the CDR3 is TGTGCCAGCAGCGCACGGGACAGGGCCTTCCAGGAGACCCAGTACTTC. Its translation is CASSARDRAFQETQYF. V usage is TRBV9 and J usage is TRBJ2-5; 9 positions agree with TRBD1. The V and J ends lost 3 bases and 5 bases, in that order; junction bases with no gene match: 11. The CDR3 totals 16 residues. Germline V gene data show CDR1 as SGDLS and CDR2 as YYNGEE. Combining the CDR3 with reference TRBV9 and TRBJ2-5 gives the whole variable domain DSGVTQTPKHLITATGQRVTLRCSPRSGDLSVYWYQQSLDQGLQFLIQYYNGEERAKGNILERFSAQQFPDLHSELNLSSLELGDSALYFCASSARDRAFQETQYFGPGTRLLVL.

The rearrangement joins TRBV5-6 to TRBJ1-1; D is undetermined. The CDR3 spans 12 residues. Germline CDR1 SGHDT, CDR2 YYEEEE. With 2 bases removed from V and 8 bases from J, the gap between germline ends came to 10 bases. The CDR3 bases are TGTGCCAGCAGCTTTTACGGCGGAGAAGCTTTCTTT. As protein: CASSFYGGEAFF. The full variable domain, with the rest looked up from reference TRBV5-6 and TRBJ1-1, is DAGVTQSPTHLIKTRGQQVTLRCSPKSGHDTVSWYQQALGQGPQFIFQYYEEEERQRGNFPDRFSGHQFPNYSSELNVNALLLGDSALYLCASSFYGGEAFFGQGTRLTVV.

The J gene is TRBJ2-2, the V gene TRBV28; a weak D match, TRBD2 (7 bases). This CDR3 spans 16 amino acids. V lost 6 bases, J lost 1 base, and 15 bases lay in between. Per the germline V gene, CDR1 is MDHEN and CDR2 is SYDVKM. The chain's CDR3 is CASSRGAGLNTGELFF. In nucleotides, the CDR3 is TGTGCCAGCAGCCGGGGGGCCGGGTTGAACACCGGGGAGCTGTTTTTT. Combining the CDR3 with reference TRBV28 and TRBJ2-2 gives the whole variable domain DVKVTQSSRYLVKRTGEKVFLECVQDMDHENMFWYRQDPGLGLRLIYFSYDVKMKEKGDIPEGYSVSREKKERFSLILESASTNQTSMYLCASSRGAGLNTGELFFGEGSRLTVL.